These 13 T cell receptor beta chains were sequenced from one sample in a study of T cells in Graves' hyperthyroidism and ophthalmopathy. The investigators amplified TCR beta CDR3 regions from RNA transcripts. Carried out on the TCR CDR3, a first-round RT-PCR used the HTBI primer set. MiXCR, run by TCRdb on the multiplex PCR reads, gives a single entry per CDR3 protein. The sample comprises some 550,000 distinct CDR3 sequences, more than 15% of which are singletons, and 3% to 4% rests with the top ten. The sample taken for sequencing was blood. The receptors were sampled from a woman aged 40 to 50 with Graves' ophthalmopathy.

This clonotype was seen repeatedly, ten times or more. V is TRBV2 and J is TRBJ2-3; the match to TRBD2 covers 9 bases. This CDR3 spans 13 amino acids. Germline V CDR1 and CDR2: SNHLY, FYNNEI. The V segment lost 8 bases and the J segment 3 bases; nucleotides outside the gene matches: 3. The CDR3 nucleotides are TGTGCCAGCGGCGGGGGGGCAACAGATACGCAGTATTTT. It specifies CASGGGATDTQYF.

The V and J genes are TRBV30 and TRBJ2-1; D remains ambiguous. V was trimmed by 2 bases and J by 12 bases, leaving 14 bases between them. Germline values: CDR1 GTSNPN, CDR2 SVGIG (reference sequence). The CDR3 runs 12 residues. In DNA form, the CDR3 reads TGTGCCTGGAGTCCCATCCTATGGTTGCAGTTCTTC. It specifies CAWSPILWLQFF. Looking up the rest from reference TRBV30 and TRBJ2-1 gives the full variable domain: SQTIHQWPATLVQPVGSPLSLECTVEGTSNPNLYWYRQAAGRGLQLLFYSVGIGQISSEVPQNLSASRPQDRQFILSSKKLLLSDSGFYLCAWSPILWLQFFGPGTRLTVL.

This clonotype was seen only a few times. The chain combines TRBV7-9 with TRBJ2-5; 8 bases map to TRBD1. V lost 3 bases and J lost 0; bases outside the gene matches: 6. CDR1 is SEHNR and CDR2 is FQNEAQ in the germline V gene (reference sequence). CDR3 length: 16 amino acids. The CDR3 DNA is TGTGCCAGCAGCTTCGGTCAGGGGGCGTACCAAGAGACCCAGTACTTC. This codes for CASSFGQGAYQETQYF.

A remark on this clonotype: It may be a read error: a sequence one base away is much more abundant. The genes are TRBV28 and TRBJ2-1; TRBD2 matches 7 bases. Germline V gene data show CDR1 as MDHEN and CDR2 as SYDVKM. After removal of 7 bases from V and 8 bases from J, the junction contained 14 bases not matched to a gene. The length of the CDR3 is 15 residues. CDR3 loop: CASIEGGPRYDEQFF. CDR3 DNA: TGTGCCAGCATTGAGGGAGGGCCTAGATACGATGAGCAGTTCTTC. The full variable domain, completed using reference TRBV28 and TRBJ2-1, is DVKVTQSSRYLVKRTGEKVFLECVQDMDHENMFWYRQDPGLGLRLIYFSYDVKMKEKGDIPEGYSVSREKKERFSLILESASTNQTSMYLCASIEGGPRYDEQFFGPGTRLTVL.

This clonotype came up many times. The rearrangement links TRBV20-1 to TRBJ1-1; the D is unclear. The V end was cut by 3 bases, the J end by 5 bases, with 4 bases between. The germline gives CDR1 DFQATT, CDR2 SNEGSKA (reference sequence). The CDR3 consists of 10 residues. The CDR3 DNA reads as TGCAGTGCTAGGTGGACTGAAGCTTTCTTT. Amino acids: CSARWTEAFF.

The table lists this clonotype with many counts. CDR3 amino acids: CASSLTPGQLDEQYF. In DNA form, the CDR3 reads TGTGCCAGCAGCTTAACCCCGGGACAGCTCGACGAGCAGTACTTC. This chain links TRBV7-3 with TRBJ2-7, with TRBD1 matching 7 bases. Germline-derived CDR1 and CDR2 are SGHTA and FQGTGA. There are 15 residues in the CDR3. The V and J ends lost 0 bases and 5 bases, in that order; junction bases with no gene match: 7.

The rearrangement joins TRBV6-1 to TRBJ2-1; 11 bases are shared with TRBD1. In germline, CDR1 is MNHNS, CDR2 SASEGT. V lost 7 bases and J lost 6; bases outside the gene matches: 5. This CDR3 has 14 amino acids. Here the CDR3 reads CASTRDRGINEQFF. In nucleotides, the CDR3 is TGTGCCAGCACCAGGGACAGGGGGATCAATGAGCAGTTCTTC.

This clonotype turned up a few times. This chain joins TRBV5-1 and TRBJ2-7; 10 bases agree with TRBD1. Germline values: CDR1 SGHRS, CDR2 YFSETQ. The CDR3 runs to 17 residues. The junction had 13 bases not matched to a gene; V was cut back by 4 bases and J by 3 bases. This CDR3 is CASSRRWGTGDSYEQYF. CDR3 DNA sequence: TGCGCCAGCAGCCGAAGGTGGGGGACAGGGGACAGCTACGAGCAGTACTTC. Complete variable domain (other parts from reference TRBV5-1 and TRBJ2-7): KAGVTQTPRYLIKTRGQQVTLSCSPISGHRSVSWYQQTPGQGLQFLFEYFSETQRNKGNFPGRFSGRQFSNSRSEMNVSTLELGDSALYLCASSRRWGTGDSYEQYFGPGTRLTVT.

The genes are TRBV10-1 and TRBJ2-3; 14 positions agree with TRBD2. Germline-derived CDR1 and CDR2 are WNHNN and SYGVQD (reference sequence). V lost 8 bases and J lost 4; bases outside the gene matches: 26. The CDR3 spans 22 residues. The CDR3 reads CASLDTDRDGTSGRIGSDTQYF. CDR3 in DNA: TGCGCCAGCTTAGATACGGACAGAGACGGGACTAGCGGGAGAATTGGTTCAGATACGCAGTATTTT.

The V and J genes are TRBV9 and TRBJ2-1; 9 nucleotides line up with TRBD2. The J segment lost 9 bases and the V segment lost 7 bases, leaving 14 bases of the junction unmatched. The germline gives CDR1 SGDLS, CDR2 YYNGEE. The CDR3 runs 15 residues. Here the CDR3 reads CASSSRGGPGGEQFF. Written as DNA, the CDR3 is TGTGCCAGCTCGTCGCGGGGGGGGCCCGGCGGTGAGCAGTTCTTC.

The chain carries TRBV18 and TRBJ2-5; 7 nucleotides match TRBD1. There are 15 residues in the CDR3. Germline assignment: CDR1 KGHSH and CDR2 LQKENI. V was clipped by 6 bases and J by 5 bases; unmatched bases: 12. The DNA for the CDR3 is TGTGCCAGCTCCCAGGGACAGATCAAGCTGGAGACCCAGTACTTC. It is translated as CASSQGQIKLETQYF.

Many counts were recorded for this clonotype. The genes are TRBV18 and TRBJ2-1, with unresolved D. Germline CDR1 KGHSH, CDR2 LQKENI. The CDR3 runs 13 residues. V shed 3 bases and J shed 7 bases, with 10 bases lying between them. The CDR3 nucleotides read TGTGCCAGCTCACCTCTCCAGGAGAATGAGCAGTTCTTC. Translated, it gives CASSPLQENEQFF.

This clonotype was picked up many times. This sequence joins TRBV3-1 and TRBJ1-1, with D possibly TRBD1 on 5 matching bases. Germline CDR1 reads LGHDT; CDR2 reads YNNKEL (reference sequence). The V gene lost 0 bases and the J gene lost 7 bases, with 9 bases spanning the gap. CDR3 length equals 13 residues. The CDR3 loop is CASSQDGASEAFF. The CDR3 nucleotides are TGTGCCAGCAGCCAAGATGGGGCAAGTGAAGCTTTCTTT.